Following are 25 T cell receptor beta chains from one sample sequenced in a study of early T cells in non-severe SARS-CoV-2 infection. TCRdb used MiXCR to reprocess the 5' RACE reads, holding one entry per CDR3 protein. This table has tens of thousands of distinct CDR3 sequences, about 9.4% appearing once. The sample consisted of whole blood, taken at baseline. The source is an adult who was a healthcare worker with PCR-confirmed SARS-CoV-2 infection or an uninfected control (not recorded which).

Points on this clonotype: One junction end disagrees with the germline gene, perhaps due to a read error. V is TRBV5-1 and J is TRBJ2-5; 9 nucleotides agree with TRBD1. The germline gives CDR1 SGHRS, CDR2 YFSETQ. The CDR3 sequence is 14 residues long. Written as DNA, the CDR3 is TGCGCCAGCAGCTTGCTGGGACAGGGAGAGAGCCAGTACTTC. Amino acid sequence: CASSLLGQGESQYF.

There are many counts of this clonotype. V usage is TRBV20-1 and J usage is TRBJ2-1; 8 bases fit TRBD2. Germline V CDR1 and CDR2: DFQATT, SNEGSKA (reference sequence). V was pared by 1 base and J by 0 bases, with 8 bases of the junction left unmatched. The CDR3 extends over 17 amino acids. The CDR3 loop reads CSARVVSGRGSYNEQFF. The CDR3 DNA reads as TGCAGTGCTAGAGTCGTCAGCGGGAGAGGCTCCTACAATGAGCAGTTCTTC.

This clonotype was picked up many times. The genes are TRBV20-1 and TRBJ2-7; D may be TRBD2 (5 bases). Germline CDR1 reads DFQATT; CDR2 reads SNEGSKA (reference sequence). The CDR3 is 15 amino acids. The V end was cut by 1 base, the J end by 2 bases, with 15 bases between. DNA of the CDR3: TGCAGTGCTAGAGTGAGCGCGGGCGGAACCTACGAGCAGTACTTC. This encodes CSARVSAGGTYEQYF.

This clonotype was picked up many times. The genes are TRBV6-1 and TRBJ2-7, with D tentatively TRBD2 (6 bases). Trimming removed 4 bases at V and 2 bases at J, with 9 bases between. Germline lookup yields CDR1 MNHNS and CDR2 SASEGT. This CDR3 region has 13 residues. CDR3 coding DNA: TGTGCCAGCAGTGTGGAGCGGGCCTACGAGCAGTACTTC. This codes for CASSVERAYEQYF.

The table lists this clonotype with many counts. J is TRBJ1-1 and V is TRBV27, with 8 bases aligning to TRBD1. V dropped 5 bases and J dropped 7; count of bases not matched to a gene: 12. Germline lookup yields CDR1 MNHEY and CDR2 SMNVEV (reference sequence). The length of the CDR3 is 15 residues. DNA of the CDR3: TGTGCCAGCAGTCAACCAGGGGGCGGGATCATTGAAGCTTTCTTT. Translated, it gives CASSQPGGGIIEAFF.

The chain joins TRBV3-1 to TRBJ2-5; TRBD2 matches 13 bases. V was clipped by 2 bases and J by 5 bases; unmatched bases: 5. The germline V gene encodes CDR1 LGHDT and CDR2 YNNKEL (reference sequence). The CDR3 is 16 residues long. CDR3 sequence reads: CASSQRTSGSRETQYF. CDR3 bases: TGTGCCAGCAGCCAAAGGACTAGCGGGAGTCGGGAGACCCAGTACTTC.

This clonotype was picked up many times. V usage is TRBV6-5 and J usage is TRBJ1-2; D gene unclear. The CDR3 has 13 residues. The germline V gene encodes CDR1 MNHEY and CDR2 SVGAGI. V lost 3 bases to trimming and J lost 6 bases, with 11 bases between them. The chain's CDR3 is CASSYGRYDGYTF. CDR3 DNA: TGTGCCAGCAGTTATGGGCGCTACGATGGCTACACCTTC.

This clonotype was found a few times. The chain links TRBV3-1 to TRBJ2-7; 9 bases fit TRBD2. The CDR3 extends over 15 amino acids. J lost 0 bases, V lost 3 bases, and 3 bases had no gene match. The germline V gene has CDR1 LGHDT and CDR2 YNNKEL (reference sequence). The CDR3 DNA follows: TGTGCCAGCAGCCAGGCGGGAGGGAGCTCCTACGAGCAGTACTTC. Translated: CASSQAGGSSYEQYF.

This clonotype was counted ten times or more. The chain couples TRBV7-8 to TRBJ2-1; D gene unclear. V dropped 3 bases and J dropped 8 bases, with 8 bases sitting between them. The CDR3 covers 12 residues. Germline CDR1 is SGHVS and CDR2 is FQNEAQ. In DNA form, the CDR3 reads TGTGCCAGCAGCTTGGGCGGCGATGAGCAGTTCTTC. Amino acid sequence: CASSLGGDEQFF.

This clonotype came up many times. The V gene is TRBV11-2, the J gene TRBJ2-2; D is unclear. Germline loops: CDR1 SGHAT, CDR2 FQNNGV. Trimming pared 0 bases from V and 7 bases from J, leaving 6 bases between. The CDR3 runs 13 residues. Written as DNA, the CDR3 is TGTGCCAGCAGCTTAGAAGGATTCGGGGAGCTGTTTTTT. As protein: CASSLEGFGELFF.

J is TRBJ2-1 and V is TRBV7-3, with TRBD2 matching over 9 bases. This CDR3 has 15 residues. After removal of 2 bases from V and 3 bases from J, the junction contained 2 bases not matched to a gene. Germline CDR1 SGHTA, CDR2 FQGTGA. The DNA of the CDR3 is TGTGCCAGCAGCTTAGGACTAGCGAACTACAATGAGCAGTTCTTC. Residues: CASSLGLANYNEQFF.

There are many counts of this clonotype. This chain joins TRBV28 and TRBJ2-7; TRBD2 matches at 9 bases. The CDR3 runs 15 residues. Unmatched junction bases numbered 5, after V lost 3 bases and J lost 2 bases. Germline V gene sequence: CDR1 MDHEN, CDR2 SYDVKM. CDR3: CASSFASGKAYEQYF. In nucleotides, the CDR3 is TGTGCCAGCAGTTTTGCTAGCGGGAAGGCCTACGAGCAGTACTTC.

This clonotype was detected a few times. This chain uses TRBV5-4 with TRBJ2-7, with TRBD1 matching over 8 bases. The CDR3 extends over 13 amino acids. Germline assignment: CDR1 SGHNT and CDR2 YYREEE (reference sequence). V trimming: 3 bases; J trimming: 5 bases; junction bases outside the gene matches: 4. DNA for the CDR3: TGTGCCAGCAGCTCGACAGGGGCTAACGAGCAGTACTTC. Translated, it gives CASSSTGANEQYF. The full variable domain, its missing parts supplied by reference TRBV5-4 and TRBJ2-7, is ETGVTQSPTHLIKTRGQQVTLRCSSQSGHNTVSWYQQALGQGPQFIFQYYREEENGRGNFPPRFSGLQFPNYSSELNVNALELDDSALYLCASSSTGANEQYFGPGTRLTVT.

This clonotype was picked up many times. The chain uses TRBV12-3 or TRBV12-4 and TRBJ1-2; no firm D call. Trimming left V 6 bases short and J 7 bases short, with 9 bases between. The CDR3 length is 11 residues. The CDR3 DNA follows: TGTGCCAGCAGACAGACTATTGGCTACACCTTC. It specifies CASRQTIGYTF.

This chain links TRBV18 with TRBJ1-2; D gene ambiguous. This CDR3 has 14 amino acids. Germline CDR1 and CDR2: KGHSH and LQKENI. Trimming stripped 2 bases from V and 2 bases from J, with 9 bases between. The CDR3 loop reads CASSPVSENYGYTF. As DNA, the CDR3 is TGTGCCAGCTCACCAGTCTCGGAGAACTATGGCTACACCTTC.

This chain connects TRBV7-2 to TRBJ1-1, with D possibly matching TRBD1 (5 bases). V dropped 4 bases and J dropped 4 bases, with 10 bases sitting between them. The germline CDR1 and CDR2 sequences are SGHTA and FQGNSA. The CDR3 consists of 13 residues. The CDR3 here is CASSYGGGTEAFF. The CDR3 nucleotides read TGTGCCAGCAGCTATGGGGGGGGCACTGAAGCTTTCTTT. Full variable domain (rest looked up from reference TRBV7-2 and TRBJ1-1): GAGVSQSPSNKVTEKGKDVELRCDPISGHTALYWYRQSLGQGLEFLIYFQGNSAPDKSGLPSDRFSAERTGGSVSTLTIQRTQQEDSAVYLCASSYGGGTEAFFGQGTRLTVV.

The gene calls are TRBV25-1 and TRBJ1-3, with D perhaps TRBD1 (6 bases). Deletions cut 4 bases from V and 3 bases from J, with 10 bases between. The V gene's germline CDR1 is MGHDK and CDR2 SYGVNS. The CDR3 extends over 14 amino acids. The CDR3 here is CASSAGASGNTIYF. The CDR3 bases are TGTGCCAGCAGTGCGGGGGCCAGTGGAAACACCATATATTTT.

This clonotype appeared a few times. The V and J genes are TRBV13 and TRBJ2-7; 9 bases map to TRBD2. The ends lost 8 bases at V and 7 bases at J; junction bases unmatched: 18. From germline, CDR1 is PRHDT and CDR2 FYEKMQ (reference sequence). The CDR3 loop spans 16 amino acids. The CDR3 loop is CASGGGLAGGPGEQYF. The DNA of the CDR3 is TGTGCCAGCGGAGGCGGTCTCGCGGGAGGGCCGGGGGAGCAGTACTTC.

This clonotype was detected a few times. The chain couples TRBV6-6 to TRBJ1-5; 8 positions agree with TRBD1. V shed 2 bases and J 5 bases; nucleotides not matched to a gene: 5. CDR1 is MNHNY, CDR2 SVGAGI, per germline (reference sequence). The CDR3 has 15 amino acids. The CDR3 here is CASSYGQGGDQPQHF. In DNA, the CDR3 is TGTGCCAGCAGTTACGGACAGGGCGGGGATCAGCCCCAGCATTTT.

This clonotype has at least ten counts. The J gene is TRBJ2-4, the V gene TRBV20-1; 13 bases match TRBD2. CDR1 and CDR2 from the germline V gene are DFQATT and SNEGSKA (reference sequence). The CDR3 has 18 residues. After removal of 0 bases from V and 10 bases from J, the junction contained 15 bases not matched to a gene. CDR3 sequence (DNA): TGCAGTGCTAGAGATTACCGAGGACTAGCGGGAGCAATTAGGATTCAGTACTTC. It codes for CSARDYRGLAGAIRIQYF.

This clonotype was detected many times. The chain recombines TRBV12-3 or TRBV12-4 with TRBJ1-5; D unclear. This CDR3 is 12 amino acids long. The V end was cut by 5 bases, the J end by 5 bases, with 7 bases between. In DNA form, the CDR3 reads TGTGCCAGCAGTCCCAGTTATCAGCCCCAGCATTTT. Translated, it gives CASSPSYQPQHF.

This clonotype occurred a few times. The chain joins TRBV30 to TRBJ2-2; weak D call: TRBD1 (6 bases). CDR1 is GTSNPN and CDR2 is SVGIG in the germline V gene (reference sequence). This CDR3 spans 14 amino acids. V lost 2 bases and J lost 5, with 12 bases in between. The CDR3 DNA reads as TGTGCCTGGAGTCCGGCAGGGGTAACCGGGGAGCTGTTTTTT. It yields the protein CAWSPAGVTGELFF.

This clonotype was detected a few times. This rearrangement joins TRBV5-1 to TRBJ1-2, with 7 nucleotides matching TRBD1. Trimming removed 0 bases from V and 8 bases from J; junction bases left unmatched: 10. CDR1 and CDR2 from the germline V gene are SGHRS and YFSETQ. The CDR3 loop spans 15 amino acids. In DNA, the CDR3 is TGCGCCAGCAGCTTGGCGGGACAGTCCACGGGGGGCTACACCTTC. Translating gives CASSLAGQSTGGYTF.

The sample holds many counts of this clonotype. The rearrangement links TRBV2 to TRBJ2-5; 7 positions match TRBD2. Germline V gives CDR1 SNHLY, CDR2 FYNNEI. V was clipped by 5 bases and J by 5 bases; unmatched bases: 11. This CDR3 contains 15 residues. This CDR3 reads CASSPLTSWGETQYF. In DNA, the CDR3 is TGTGCCAGCAGTCCCTTGACTAGCTGGGGGGAGACCCAGTACTTC.

This chain joins TRBV29-1 and TRBJ2-7; D gene ambiguous. The CDR3 contains 13 residues. CDR1 and CDR2 (germline): SQVTM, ANQGSEA. Trimming removed 0 bases from V and 4 bases from J, with 10 bases in between. Here the CDR3 reads CSVEELGRYEQYF. CDR3 in DNA: TGCAGCGTTGAAGAATTAGGACGGTACGAGCAGTACTTC.